These 2 T cell receptor beta chains share one sample of origin, sequenced in a study of regulatory T cells in long-lasting Graves disease. This sample's time point: persistent/refractory GD, antithyroid drugs over 5 years with positive TRAb. TCR sequences were obtained from RNA taken from PBMCs. In building TCR beta libraries, iRepertoire HTBI primers were used together with Arm-PCR of CDR3 regions. Each CDR3 protein gets one entry after TCRdb re-called the multiplex PCR reads with MiXCR. The repertoire holds around 400,000 distinct CDR3 sequences, 21% seen once, with roughly an eighth in the top ten. The specimen comprised peripheral blood mononuclear cells (PBMCs), sampled when the disease was refractory, from a patient treated with antithyroid drugs. Receptors originate from a female donor with Graves disease.

The rearrangement links TRBV12-3 or TRBV12-4 to TRBJ2-2, with 8 bases aligning to TRBD1. There are 15 residues in the CDR3. V lost 6 bases, J lost 1 base, and 4 bases stayed unmatched. The CDR3 sequence: CASSPTGVNTGELFF. Here the CDR3 DNA reads TGTGCCAGCAGCCCGACAGGGGTGAACACCGGGGAGCTGTTTTTT.

This clonotype came up many times. This chain links TRBV2 with TRBJ2-5; perhaps TRBD1 as D (6 bases). V dropped 3 bases and J dropped 5 bases, with 13 bases sitting between them. The CDR3 loop spans 14 amino acids. Germline V gene sequence: CDR1 SNHLY, CDR2 FYNNEI. The chain's CDR3 is CASSDSGAYETQYF. For the CDR3, the DNA is TGTGCCAGCAGTGACTCAGGGGCATACGAGACCCAGTACTTC.